The clone carrying this TCR beta chain was counted a few times. Its target is unknown. Certain patients, namely those with other autoimmune diseases, uncontrolled infections, pregnancy or lactation, were excluded. The diagnostic workup employed clinical symptoms, serum thyroxine, TRAb, thyroid ultrasound and orbital computed tomography. This specimen belongs to a study of Graves' ophthalmopathy and Graves' hyperthyroidism. At the level of the study: No ophthalmopathy within 18 months of follow-up signified stable hyperthyroidism.

General observations from the study: Blood shared most expanded thyroid clonotypes above 0.001 frequency.

Amplification targeted the TCR beta CDR3 regions, with RNA transcripts as the source material. HTBI primers primed a first-round RT-PCR, and a second-round multiplex PCR followed. From the multiplex PCR reads, TCRdb called clonotypes with MiXCR, one entry per CDR3 protein. Among roughly 1.1 million distinct CDR3 sequences listed, 35% to 40% were seen once. V was cut by 3 bases and J by 2 bases, with 18 bases left in between. Germline CDR1 SGHRS, CDR2 YFSETQ. The CDR3 consists of 16 residues. The gene calls are TRBV5-1 and TRBJ2-7; TRBD2 is a possible D gene (6 bases). The specimen was peripheral blood or thyroid tissue (not recorded which). The TCR sequence derives from an adult man with Graves' hyperthyroidism. CDR3 sequence reads: CASSSPSGRLTYEQYF. For the CDR3, the DNA is TGCGCCAGCAGCTCCCCCAGCGGGCGACTGACCTACGAGCAGTACTTC.